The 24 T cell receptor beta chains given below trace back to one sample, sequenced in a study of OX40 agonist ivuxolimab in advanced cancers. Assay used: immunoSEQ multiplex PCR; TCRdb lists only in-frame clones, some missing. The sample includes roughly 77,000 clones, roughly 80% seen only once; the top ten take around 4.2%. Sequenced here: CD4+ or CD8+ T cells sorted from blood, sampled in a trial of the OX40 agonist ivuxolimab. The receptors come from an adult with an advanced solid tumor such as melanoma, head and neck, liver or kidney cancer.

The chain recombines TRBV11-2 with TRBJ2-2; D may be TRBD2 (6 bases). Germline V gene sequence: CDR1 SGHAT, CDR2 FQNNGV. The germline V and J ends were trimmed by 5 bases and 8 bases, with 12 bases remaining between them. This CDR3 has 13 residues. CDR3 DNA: TGTGCCAGCAGCCCTCGGGAGTGGGGGGAGCTGTTTTTT. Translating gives CASSPREWGELFF.

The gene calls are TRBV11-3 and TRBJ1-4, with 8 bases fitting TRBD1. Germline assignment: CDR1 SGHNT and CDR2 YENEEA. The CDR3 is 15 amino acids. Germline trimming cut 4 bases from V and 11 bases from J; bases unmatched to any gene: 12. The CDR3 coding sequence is TGTGCCAGCAGCTCAAGTAGACAGGGGTCGCGGAAACTGTTTTTT. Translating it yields CASSSSRQGSRKLFF.

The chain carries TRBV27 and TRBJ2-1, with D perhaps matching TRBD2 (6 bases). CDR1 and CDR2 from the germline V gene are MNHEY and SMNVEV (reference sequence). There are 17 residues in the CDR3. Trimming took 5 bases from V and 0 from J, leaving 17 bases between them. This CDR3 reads CASSQAGRPSSYNEQFF. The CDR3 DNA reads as TGTGCCAGCAGTCAGGCGGGACGGCCGAGCTCCTACAATGAGCAGTTCTTC.

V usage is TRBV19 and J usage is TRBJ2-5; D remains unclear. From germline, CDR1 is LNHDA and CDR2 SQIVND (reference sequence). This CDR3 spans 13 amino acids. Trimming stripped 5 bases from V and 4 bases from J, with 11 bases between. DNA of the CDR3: TGTGCCAGTAGTTTCGGTTTAGCAGAGACCCAGTACTTC. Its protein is CASSFGLAETQYF.

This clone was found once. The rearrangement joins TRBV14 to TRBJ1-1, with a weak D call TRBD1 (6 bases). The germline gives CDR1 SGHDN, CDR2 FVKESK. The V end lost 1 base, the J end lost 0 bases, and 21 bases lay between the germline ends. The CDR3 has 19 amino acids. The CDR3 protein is CASSQVPLGAKRLNTEAFF. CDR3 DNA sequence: TGTGCCAGCAGCCAAGTCCCGTTGGGGGCCAAGAGATTGAACACTGAAGCTTTCTTT.

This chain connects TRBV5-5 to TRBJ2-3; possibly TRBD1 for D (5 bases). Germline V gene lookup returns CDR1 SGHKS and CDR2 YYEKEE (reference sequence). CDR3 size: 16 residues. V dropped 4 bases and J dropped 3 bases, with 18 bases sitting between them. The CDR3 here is CASSIWTFSSTDTQYF. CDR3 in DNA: TGTGCCAGCAGCATCTGGACATTCTCTAGTACAGATACGCAGTATTTT.

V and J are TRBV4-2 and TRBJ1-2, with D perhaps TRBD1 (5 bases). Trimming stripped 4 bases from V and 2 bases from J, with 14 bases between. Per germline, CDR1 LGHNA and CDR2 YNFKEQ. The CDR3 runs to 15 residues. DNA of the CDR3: TGTGCCAGCAGCCCCGGAGAGGGGCCCAACTATGGCTACACCTTC. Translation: CASSPGEGPNYGYTF.

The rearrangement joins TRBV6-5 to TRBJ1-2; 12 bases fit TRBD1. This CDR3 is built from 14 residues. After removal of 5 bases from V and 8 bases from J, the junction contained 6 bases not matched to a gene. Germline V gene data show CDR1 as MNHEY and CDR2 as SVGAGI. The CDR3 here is CASSLLGTGGGYTF. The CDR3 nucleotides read TGTGCCAGCAGTCTCCTTGGGACAGGGGGCGGCTACACCTTC.

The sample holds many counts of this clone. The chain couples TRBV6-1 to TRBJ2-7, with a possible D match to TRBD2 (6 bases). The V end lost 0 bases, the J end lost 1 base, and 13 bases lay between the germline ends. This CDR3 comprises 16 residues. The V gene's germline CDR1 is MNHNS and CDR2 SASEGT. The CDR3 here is CASSEATGDGSYEQYF. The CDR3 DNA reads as TGTGCCAGCAGTGAAGCCACGGGAGACGGATCCTACGAGCAGTACTTC.

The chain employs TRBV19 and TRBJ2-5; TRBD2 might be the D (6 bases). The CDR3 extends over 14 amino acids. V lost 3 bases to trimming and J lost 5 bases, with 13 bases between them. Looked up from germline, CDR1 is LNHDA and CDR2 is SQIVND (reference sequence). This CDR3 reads CASSILGGGETQYF. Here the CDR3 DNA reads TGTGCCAGTAGTATTCTGGGAGGTGGGGAGACCCAGTACTTC.

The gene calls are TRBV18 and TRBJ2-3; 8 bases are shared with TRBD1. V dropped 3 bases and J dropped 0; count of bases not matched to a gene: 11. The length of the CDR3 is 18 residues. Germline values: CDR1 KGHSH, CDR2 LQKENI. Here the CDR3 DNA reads TGTGCCAGCTCACCCGAAACCGGACAGGGAAGGAGCACAGATACGCAGTATTTT. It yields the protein CASSPETGQGRSTDTQYF. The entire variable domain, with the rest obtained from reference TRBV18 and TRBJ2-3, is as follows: NAGVMQNPRHLVRRRGQEARLRCSPMKGHSHVYWYRQLPEEGLKFMVYLQKENIIDESGMPKERFSAEFPKEGPSILRIQQVVRGDSAAYFCASSPETGQGRSTDTQYFGPGTRLTVL.

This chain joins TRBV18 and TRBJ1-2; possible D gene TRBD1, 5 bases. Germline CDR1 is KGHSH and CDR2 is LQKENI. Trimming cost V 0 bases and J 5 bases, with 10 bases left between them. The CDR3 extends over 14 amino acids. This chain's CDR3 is CASSPPLAGYGYTF. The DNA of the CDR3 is TGTGCCAGCTCACCACCGCTGGCAGGGTATGGCTACACCTTC.

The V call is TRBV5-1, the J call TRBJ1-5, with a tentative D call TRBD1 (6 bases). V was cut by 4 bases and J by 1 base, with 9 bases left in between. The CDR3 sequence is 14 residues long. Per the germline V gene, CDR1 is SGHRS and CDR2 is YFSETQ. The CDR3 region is CASSPTGSNQPQHF. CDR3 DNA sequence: TGCGCCAGCAGCCCTACAGGGAGCAATCAGCCCCAGCATTTT.

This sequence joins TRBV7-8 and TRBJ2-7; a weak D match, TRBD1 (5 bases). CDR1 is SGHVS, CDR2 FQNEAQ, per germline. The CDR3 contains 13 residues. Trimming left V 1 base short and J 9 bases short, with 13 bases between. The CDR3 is CASSLEGVGPQYF. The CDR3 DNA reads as TGTGCCAGCAGCTTAGAAGGCGTGGGGCCGCAGTACTTC.

The CDR3 sequence is CASTNREAGNTIYF. In nucleotides, the CDR3 is TGTGCCAGCACGAACAGGGAGGCTGGAAACACCATATATTTT. This sequence joins TRBV6-1 and TRBJ1-3; maybe TRBD1 (6 bases). Trimming stripped 7 bases from V and 2 bases from J, with 12 bases between. In germline, CDR1 is MNHNS, CDR2 SASEGT. The CDR3 is 14 residues long.

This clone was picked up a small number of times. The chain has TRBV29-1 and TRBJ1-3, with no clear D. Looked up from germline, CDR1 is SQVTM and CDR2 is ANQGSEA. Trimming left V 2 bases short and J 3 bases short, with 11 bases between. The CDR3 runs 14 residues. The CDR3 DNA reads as TGCAGCGTTGAACCCCTGGGCGGTGGAAACACCATATATTTT. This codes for CSVEPLGGGNTIYF. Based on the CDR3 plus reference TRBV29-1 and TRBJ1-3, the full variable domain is SAVISQKPSRDICQRGTSLTIQCQVDSQVTMMFWYRQQPGQSLTLIATANQGSEATYESGFVIDKFPISRPNLTFSTLTVSNMSPEDSSIYLCSVEPLGGGNTIYFGEGSWLTVV.

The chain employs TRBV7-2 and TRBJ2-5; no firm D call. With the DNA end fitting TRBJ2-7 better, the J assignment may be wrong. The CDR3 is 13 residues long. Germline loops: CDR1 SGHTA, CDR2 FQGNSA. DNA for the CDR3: TGTGCCAGCAGCCGCCAAAGCTTCTACGAGCAGTACTTC. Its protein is CASSRQSFYEQYF.

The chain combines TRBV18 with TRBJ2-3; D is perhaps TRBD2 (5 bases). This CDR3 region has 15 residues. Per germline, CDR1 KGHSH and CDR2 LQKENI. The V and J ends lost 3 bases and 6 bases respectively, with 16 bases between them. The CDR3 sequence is CASSPRGLLSDTQYF. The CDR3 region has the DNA TGTGCCAGCTCACCGAGAGGACTTCTTTCTGATACGCAGTATTTT.

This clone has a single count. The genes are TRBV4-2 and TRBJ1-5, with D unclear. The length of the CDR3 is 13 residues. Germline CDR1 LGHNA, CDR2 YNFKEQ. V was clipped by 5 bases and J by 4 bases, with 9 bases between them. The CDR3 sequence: CASSLDGNQPQHF. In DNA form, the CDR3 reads TGTGCCAGCAGCTTAGACGGGAATCAGCCCCAGCATTTT.

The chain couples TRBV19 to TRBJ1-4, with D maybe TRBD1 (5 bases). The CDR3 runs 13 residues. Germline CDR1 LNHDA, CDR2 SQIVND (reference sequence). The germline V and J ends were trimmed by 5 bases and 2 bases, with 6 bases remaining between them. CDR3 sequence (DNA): TGTGCCAGTAGTTGGGGGACTAATGAAAAACTGTTTTTT. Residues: CASSWGTNEKLFF. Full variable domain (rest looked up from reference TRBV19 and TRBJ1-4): DGGITQSPKYLFRKEGQNVTLSCEQNLNHDAMYWYRQDPGQGLRLIYYSQIVNDFQKGDIAEGYSVSREKKESFPLTVTSAQKNPTAFYLCASSWGTNEKLFFGSGTQLSVL.

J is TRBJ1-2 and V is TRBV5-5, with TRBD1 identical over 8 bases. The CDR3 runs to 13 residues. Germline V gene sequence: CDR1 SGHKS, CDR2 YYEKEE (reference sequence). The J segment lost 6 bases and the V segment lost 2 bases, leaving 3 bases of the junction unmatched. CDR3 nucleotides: TGTGCCAGCAGCTTTCAGGGGGCTGATGGCTACACCTTC. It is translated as CASSFQGADGYTF.

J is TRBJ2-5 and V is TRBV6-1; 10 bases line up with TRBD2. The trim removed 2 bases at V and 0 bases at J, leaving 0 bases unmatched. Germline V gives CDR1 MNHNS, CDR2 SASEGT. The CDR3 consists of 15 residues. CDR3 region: CASSELAGDQETQYF. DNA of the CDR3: TGTGCCAGCAGTGAACTAGCGGGGGACCAAGAGACCCAGTACTTC.

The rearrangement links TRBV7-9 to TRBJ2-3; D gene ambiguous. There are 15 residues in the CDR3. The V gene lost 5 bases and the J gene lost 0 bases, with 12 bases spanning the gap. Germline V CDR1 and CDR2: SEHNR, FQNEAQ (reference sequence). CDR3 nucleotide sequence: TGTGCCAGCAGCCCTACACTCGGAAGCACAGATACGCAGTATTTT. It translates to CASSPTLGSTDTQYF.

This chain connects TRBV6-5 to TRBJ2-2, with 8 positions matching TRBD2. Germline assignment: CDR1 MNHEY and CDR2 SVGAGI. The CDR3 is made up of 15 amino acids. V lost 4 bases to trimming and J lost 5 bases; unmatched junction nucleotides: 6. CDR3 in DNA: TGTGCCAGCAGTTTGCCGGGACTAGAGACCGGGGAGCTGTTTTTT. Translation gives CASSLPGLETGELFF.